This passage covers 7 T cell receptor beta chains from one sample sequenced in a study of shared clonotypes between healthy human individuals. The assay was immunoSEQ multiplex PCR, and TCRdb's table has in-frame clones only and misses some. The sample records approximately 2.5 million clones, approximately 94% being singletons. Sequenced material: naive CD4+ T cells sorted from blood. The subset is: CD45RA+ positively selected. The receptor set was obtained from a man between 18 and 29 years old in good health.

The chain has TRBV4-1 and TRBJ1-3; D unclear. The CDR3 is 18 residues long. The germline V gene encodes CDR1 MGHRA and CDR2 YSYEKL. Trimming left V 1 base short and J 1 base short, with 17 bases between. CDR3 amino acids: CASSQAWSDERSGNTIYF. CDR3 DNA: TGCGCCAGCAGCCAAGCTTGGTCAGACGAAAGATCTGGAAACACCATATATTTT.

V gene TRBV5-1 combines with J gene TRBJ2-1; the D gene could be TRBD1 or TRBD2 (5 bases each). The CDR3 length is 15 residues. Trimming cost V 2 bases and J 1 base, with 10 bases left between them. Germline loops: CDR1 SGHRS, CDR2 YFSETQ. The CDR3 spells CASSFGTPSYNEQFF. Here the CDR3 DNA reads TGCGCCAGCAGCTTCGGGACCCCGTCCTACAATGAGCAGTTCTTC.

V and J are TRBV7-2 and TRBJ2-3; D might be TRBD2 (7 bases). The germline V gene encodes CDR1 SGHTA and CDR2 FQGNSA. V lost 0 bases and J 2 bases, leaving 12 bases between the germline ends. The CDR3 is 16 amino acids. CDR3 in DNA: TGTGCCAGCAGCTTAGCCGGGGGGCCCCTCACAGATACGCAGTATTTT. It encodes CASSLAGGPLTDTQYF.

The V and J genes are TRBV5-4 and TRBJ2-1, with D possibly TRBD1 on 5 matching bases. The length of the CDR3 is 13 residues. V lost 1 base to trimming and J lost 5 bases, with 7 bases between them. Germline V gives CDR1 SGHNT, CDR2 YYREEE (reference sequence). CDR3: CASSLIGDNEQFF. The CDR3 bases are TGTGCCAGCAGCTTGATAGGGGACAATGAGCAGTTCTTC.

V is TRBV6-1 and J is TRBJ1-1, with D possibly being TRBD1 (5 bases). Germline V gene data show CDR1 as MNHNS and CDR2 as SASEGT. The germline V and J ends were trimmed by 6 bases and 8 bases, with 7 bases remaining between them. The CDR3 spans 10 residues. The CDR3 is CASSRTEAFF. DNA of the CDR3: TGTGCCAGCAGCCGGACAGAAGCTTTCTTT.

J is TRBJ1-5 and V is TRBV4-1; weak D call: TRBD1 (5 bases). The CDR3 length is 15 residues. Deletions cut 4 bases from V and 6 bases from J, with 16 bases between. The germline gives CDR1 MGHRA, CDR2 YSYEKL. CDR3 residues: CASSRWAGPTQPQHF. CDR3 coding DNA: TGCGCCAGCAGCCGTTGGGCAGGGCCGACTCAGCCCCAGCATTTT.

This rearrangement joins TRBV27 to TRBJ2-7; a possible D gene is TRBD2 (5 bases). CDR1 is MNHEY and CDR2 is SMNVEV in the germline V gene (reference sequence). The CDR3 contains 16 residues. V was cut by 7 bases and J by 2 bases, with 21 bases left in between. The CDR3 loop is CASTSLQGGPTYEQYF. CDR3 nucleotide sequence: TGTGCCAGCACGTCCTTACAAGGCGGGCCCACCTACGAGCAGTACTTC.